Ten or more counts support the clone carrying this T cell receptor beta chain. The antigen is unknown. The sample comes from a study of T-cell memory formation after mild COVID-19. For the study at large: There were largely donor-specific TCR clusters.

Findings of the study overall: Clones contracting day 15 to 85 were balanced CD4/CD8; later expanders leaned CD4+.

This CDR3 has 17 amino acids. The V end was cut by 6 bases, the J end by 2 bases, with 20 bases between. 5'RACE with constant-segment primers built TCRalpha and TCRbeta cDNA libraries with UMIs. Each CDR3 protein is one row after TCRdb ran MiXCR on the 5' RACE reads. The table shows about 130,000 distinct CDR3 sequences, with roughly 6% occurring only once. Sequencing input: PBMCs or a T cell subset sorted from them (not recorded which). The sequence derives from an adult woman who had mild COVID-19 (a few samples of this study predate the infection). Cell type and time point are not known. The chain links TRBV12-3 or TRBV12-4 to TRBJ2-1; D uncertain. This CDR3 is CASRISVRLGPYNEQFF. As DNA, the CDR3 is TGTGCCAGCAGGATCTCCGTGCGCCTAGGGCCCTACAATGAGCAGTTCTTC.